This T cell receptor beta chain was recorded in a study of cytomegalovirus exposure and HLA in healthy donors. The PCR employed 60 Vbeta primers together with 13 Jbeta primers. Profiling relied on immunoSEQ multiplex PCR, and the TCRdb table lists in-frame clones only, not all of them. The sample holds 40,000 to 45,000 clones. The germline V gene has CDR1 MGHDK and CDR2 SYGVNS. V was cut by 3 bases and J by 12 bases, with 9 bases left in between. The CDR3 loop spans 11 amino acids. This chain links TRBV25-1 with TRBJ2-1; possible D gene TRBD1, 5 bases. Sample: PBMCs. This TCR was sampled from a young man in good health and CMV-seronegative. The CDR3 DNA reads as TGTGCCAGCAGTGATAGACAGTGGCAGTTCTTC. Residues: CASSDRQWQFF. Full variable domain (outside the CDR3, taken from reference TRBV25-1 and TRBJ2-1): EADIYQTPRYLVIGTGKKITLECSQTMGHDKMYWYQQDPGMELHLIHYSYGVNSTEKGDLSSESTVSRIRTEHFPLTLESARPSHTSQYLCASSDRQWQFFGPGTRLTVL.